This T cell receptor (beta chain) was found in a study of cytomegalovirus exposure and HLA in healthy donors. General observations from the study: A further, later analysis showed that HLA-associated TCR beta chains (compared with equally common others) were more clonally expanded. A later analysis found most CMV-associated TCR beta chains apparently HLA-restricted.

Primers: 60 Vbeta forward and 13 Jbeta reverse. Sequenced by immunoSEQ multiplex PCR; TCRdb stores in-frame clones only, minus some. The data show roughly 120,000 clones, roughly three fifths seen once. The V end lost 1 base, the J end lost 7 bases, and 23 bases lay between the germline ends. Germline CDR1 reads LGHNT; CDR2 reads FRNRAP. The CDR3 covers 18 residues. Points on this clone: The antigen is unknown.

This chain uses TRBV12-5 with TRBJ1-5; D may be TRBD1 (5 bases). Sample: PBMCs. The source of this sequence is a woman in her 40s in good health and CMV-seropositive. CDR3 in amino acids: CASGLAEHIRVFGQPQHF. CDR3 coding DNA: TGTGCTAGTGGTTTGGCGGAACACATCAGGGTTTTCGGCCAGCCCCAGCATTTT. The full variable domain, with the rest looked up from reference TRBV12-5 and TRBJ1-5, is DARVTQTPRHKVTEMGQEVTMRCQPILGHNTVFWYRQTMMQGLELLAYFRNRAPLDDSGMPKDRFSAEMPDATLATLKIQPSEPRDSAVYFCASGLAEHIRVFGQPQHFGDGTRLSIL.